What follows are 29 T cell receptor beta chains derived from one specimen sequenced in a study of CD8 T cells in ankylosing spondylitis. General study points: Seemingly characteristic of ankylosing spondylitis blood was a TCR beta motif consisting of eight highly homologous variants.

TCRdb analysed the 5' RACE reads with MiXCR anew, one entry per CDR3 protein. The sample carries about 330,000 distinct CDR3 sequences, roughly 8% recorded once. These TCRs are of unknown antigen specificity. The sequenced material came from blood, either unsorted or a sorted T cell fraction (not recorded which). The receptors here all came from a male donor with ankylosing spondylitis.

The gene calls are TRBV20-1 and TRBJ2-1; the D gene is possibly TRBD2 (5 bases). The CDR3 length is 18 residues. Germline V CDR1 and CDR2: DFQATT, SNEGSKA (reference sequence). Trimming took 1 base from V and 0 from J, leaving 19 bases between them. The CDR3, as DNA: TGCAGTGCTAGAGGACCGGGGTTTGGGAGAAGCTCCTACAATGAGCAGTTCTTC. Encoded protein: CSARGPGFGRSSYNEQFF.

The chain joins TRBV5-6 to TRBJ1-6, with D perhaps matching TRBD1 (6 bases). The CDR3 totals 14 residues. CDR1 is SGHDT and CDR2 is YYEEEE in the germline V gene. The V end lost 3 bases, the J end lost 9 bases, and 13 bases lay between the germline ends. The CDR3 here is CASSSQGGGSPLHF. The CDR3 coding sequence is TGTGCCAGCAGCTCACAGGGAGGAGGTTCACCCCTCCACTTT.

The chain combines TRBV3-1 with TRBJ2-3; no clear D. The V and J ends lost 1 base and 6 bases respectively, with 14 bases between them. The CDR3 has 15 residues. Germline values: CDR1 LGHDT, CDR2 YNNKEL (reference sequence). This CDR3 is CASSQAATVWDTQYF. DNA of the CDR3: TGTGCCAGCAGCCAAGCGGCTACTGTCTGGGATACGCAGTATTTT.

The gene calls are TRBV12-3 or TRBV12-4 and TRBJ2-3; D unclear. CDR3 length: 11 residues. Trimming removed 3 bases from V and 9 bases from J, with 7 bases in between. The CDR3 is CASSFTATQYF. Here the CDR3 DNA reads TGTGCCAGCAGTTTTACGGCCACGCAGTATTTT.

This clonotype showed up just a few times. The chain is built from TRBV7-3 and TRBJ2-1; 14 nucleotides agree with TRBD2. The germline V gene encodes CDR1 SGHTA and CDR2 FQGTGA. V gave up 4 bases and J gave up 9 bases; unmatched junction bases: 14. CDR3 length equals 18 residues. Here the CDR3 reads CASSSQTGTSGSTTEQFF. In DNA form, the CDR3 reads TGTGCCAGCAGCTCTCAGACCGGGACTAGCGGGAGTACGACTGAGCAGTTCTTC.

This clonotype was picked up a small number of times. The V and J genes are TRBV28 and TRBJ2-1; unclear D gene. The V end was cut by 7 bases, the J end by 4 bases, with 20 bases between. Germline-derived CDR1 and CDR2 are MDHEN and SYDVKM. The CDR3 consists of 16 residues. CDR3 region: CASTPPISRPYNEQFF. CDR3 coding DNA: TGTGCCAGCACCCCTCCCATTTCGAGACCTTACAATGAGCAGTTCTTC.

This clonotype was seen a handful of times. The chain is built from TRBV28 and TRBJ2-7, with D hard to call. This CDR3 is built from 14 residues. Germline V lookup: CDR1 MDHEN, CDR2 SYDVKM. The V end was cut by 4 bases, the J end by 5 bases, with 15 bases between. The CDR3 is CASSSLGMVNEQYF. The CDR3 coding sequence is TGTGCCAGCAGTTCTCTAGGGATGGTGAACGAGCAGTACTTC.

This clonotype was counted only a few times. The chain links TRBV5-1 to TRBJ2-7, with 7 bases aligning to TRBD1. V shed 4 bases, J shed 3 bases, and the junction held 10 bases outside the gene matches. In germline, CDR1 is SGHRS, CDR2 YFSETQ. CDR3 length equals 15 residues. The DNA for the CDR3 is TGCGCCAGCAGCCCCGGGACAGATCAGCGCTACGAGCAGTACTTC. The encoded protein is CASSPGTDQRYEQYF. Full variable domain (rest looked up from reference TRBV5-1 and TRBJ2-7): KAGVTQTPRYLIKTRGQQVTLSCSPISGHRSVSWYQQTPGQGLQFLFEYFSETQRNKGNFPGRFSGRQFSNSRSEMNVSTLELGDSALYLCASSPGTDQRYEQYFGPGTRLTVT.

This clonotype was seen repeatedly, ten times or more. The CDR3 DNA is TGTGCCAGCAGCCCTTTAGCGGGTTCTAGCACAGATACGCAGTATTTT. Translation: CASSPLAGSSTDTQYF. The rearrangement links TRBV4-2 to TRBJ2-3, with TRBD2 matching over 7 bases. The J segment lost 0 bases and the V segment lost 4 bases, leaving 7 bases of the junction unmatched. The CDR3 loop spans 16 amino acids. CDR1 LGHNA and CDR2 YNFKEQ come from the germline V gene.

The chain has TRBV5-1 and TRBJ2-1, with 9 bases that match TRBD2. Looked up from germline, CDR1 is SGHRS and CDR2 is YFSETQ. The CDR3 runs to 16 residues. Trimming took 4 bases from V and 3 from J; bases not matched to a gene: 8. CDR3 sequence: CASSIQTSGDYNEQFF. CDR3 sequence (DNA): TGCGCCAGCAGCATACAGACTAGCGGAGACTACAATGAGCAGTTCTTC.

Only a few counts were recorded for this clonotype. The chain recombines TRBV5-1 with TRBJ2-5; D is possibly TRBD1 (6 bases). V lost 0 bases and J lost 5, with 11 bases in between. This CDR3 comprises 14 residues. Germline assignment: CDR1 SGHRS and CDR2 YFSETQ. The DNA for the CDR3 is TGCGCCAGCAGCTTGGACAGGGCGCGCGAGACCCAGTACTTC. Protein: CASSLDRARETQYF.

This clonotype was found many times. The genes are TRBV20-1 and TRBJ1-2; D is undetermined. Trimming took 7 bases from V and 2 from J, leaving 11 bases between them. CDR1 DFQATT and CDR2 SNEGSKA come from the germline V gene (reference sequence). CDR3 size: 12 residues. The CDR3 reads CSGDNYNYGYTF. The CDR3 region has the DNA TGCAGTGGTGACAACTACAACTATGGCTACACCTTC.

The rearrangement links TRBV18 to TRBJ2-1; D call uncertain. The CDR3 spans 16 residues. V was trimmed by 3 bases and J by 4 bases, leaving 16 bases between them. Germline V CDR1 and CDR2: KGHSH, LQKENI. Here the CDR3 DNA reads TGTGCCAGCTCACCCCGTGTGGGTCCCTTTTACAATGAGCAGTTCTTC. Translating it yields CASSPRVGPFYNEQFF. Using reference TRBV18 and TRBJ2-1 for the parts outside the CDR3, the full variable domain is NAGVMQNPRHLVRRRGQEARLRCSPMKGHSHVYWYRQLPEEGLKFMVYLQKENIIDESGMPKERFSAEFPKEGPSILRIQQVVRGDSAAYFCASSPRVGPFYNEQFFGPGTRLTVL.

This clonotype was detected a few times. The CDR3 sequence is CSVGGTGAIGGYTF. DNA for the CDR3: TGCAGCGTTGGGGGGACAGGGGCCATCGGTGGCTACACCTTC. V and J are TRBV29-1 and TRBJ1-2; 10 nucleotides match TRBD1. Germline V gene sequence: CDR1 SQVTM, CDR2 ANQGSEA. V shed 4 bases, J shed 7 bases, and the junction held 9 bases outside the gene matches. The CDR3 sequence is 14 residues long.

This clonotype was counted at least ten times. V usage is TRBV27 and J usage is TRBJ2-1; D is possibly TRBD1 (5 bases). Germline V gene data show CDR1 as MNHEY and CDR2 as SMNVEV (reference sequence). V gave up 2 bases and J gave up 7 bases, with 15 bases separating them. The CDR3 is made up of 15 amino acids. The CDR3 sequence: CASSLSQGVRNEQFF. The CDR3 DNA sequence: TGTGCCAGCAGTTTAAGTCAAGGGGTCCGGAATGAGCAGTTCTTC.

This clonotype was seen ten or more times. This chain connects TRBV12-3 or TRBV12-4 to TRBJ2-7; D assignment may be TRBD1 or TRBD2 (5 bases each). The length of the CDR3 is 15 residues. V was shortened by 3 bases and J by 2 bases, with 14 bases between the two germline ends. CDR3 protein: CASSFQARGPYEQYF. DNA for the CDR3: TGTGCCAGCAGTTTTCAGGCTAGGGGACCCTACGAGCAGTACTTC.

The V gene is TRBV27, the J gene TRBJ2-2, with D unresolved. Between the trimmed V and J ends, which lost 6 bases and 5 bases, there was a span of 10 bases. The CDR3 totals 13 residues. From germline, CDR1 is MNHEY and CDR2 SMNVEV (reference sequence). CDR3 protein: CASRAWVTGELFF. CDR3 nucleotide sequence: TGTGCCAGCAGGGCCTGGGTAACCGGGGAGCTGTTTTTT.

The rearrangement links TRBV27 to TRBJ2-1; D unresolved. The CDR3 consists of 12 residues. CDR1 is MNHEY, CDR2 SMNVEV, per germline (reference sequence). V dropped 5 bases and J dropped 5 bases, with 7 bases sitting between them. CDR3 DNA sequence: TGTGCCAGCAGTGCCTCTCACAATGAGCAGTTCTTC. It translates to CASSASHNEQFF.

Only a few counts were recorded for this clonotype. This rearrangement joins TRBV5-1 to TRBJ2-7; 9 nucleotides match TRBD1. Germline trimming cut 5 bases from V and 5 bases from J; bases unmatched to any gene: 8. The CDR3 is 14 residues long. Germline values: CDR1 SGHRS, CDR2 YFSETQ. The CDR3 protein is CASRWDRVVNEQYF. The CDR3 DNA is TGCGCCAGCAGGTGGGACAGGGTTGTCAACGAGCAGTACTTC.

The gene calls are TRBV3-1 and TRBJ1-1; 8 nucleotides line up with TRBD1. The germline V gene encodes CDR1 LGHDT and CDR2 YNNKEL (reference sequence). The CDR3 sequence is 16 residues long. Trimming cost V 4 bases and J 2 bases; bases outside gene matches: 9. The CDR3 DNA follows: TGTGCCAGCAGCCGCCGGACAGGGCCATATAACACTGAAGCTTTCTTT. This translates into CASSRRTGPYNTEAFF.

A few counts support this clonotype. The chain carries TRBV7-2 and TRBJ2-7; D is possibly TRBD1 (5 bases). Trimming removed 4 bases at V and 2 bases at J, with 12 bases between. Germline loops: CDR1 SGHTA, CDR2 FQGNSA. This CDR3 region has 14 residues. The chain's CDR3 is CASSYPRQPYEQYF. Here the CDR3 DNA reads TGTGCCAGCAGCTACCCCAGACAGCCCTACGAGCAGTACTTC.

The J gene is TRBJ1-5, the V gene TRBV12-3 or TRBV12-4; possible D gene TRBD1, 6 bases. This CDR3 has 14 residues. V dropped 3 bases and J dropped 4 bases, with 10 bases sitting between them. The CDR3 here is CASSFEQGNQPQHF. CDR3 in DNA: TGTGCCAGCAGTTTTGAGCAGGGGAATCAGCCCCAGCATTTT.

This clonotype was counted only a few times. The chain joins TRBV20-1 to TRBJ2-7; 9 bases are a match to TRBD1. This CDR3 has 13 amino acids. The germline V gene has CDR1 DFQATT and CDR2 SNEGSKA (reference sequence). V gave up 5 bases and J gave up 2 bases; unmatched junction bases: 4. Here the CDR3 reads CSAQRQGAYEQYF. DNA for the CDR3: TGCAGTGCTCAACGACAGGGGGCCTACGAGCAGTACTTC.

This clonotype was counted only a few times. The chain is built from TRBV10-3 and TRBJ1-5; TRBD1 is a possible D gene (6 bases). Germline CDR1 reads ENHRY; CDR2 reads SYGVKD. The CDR3 spans 17 residues. With 0 bases removed from V and 2 bases from J, the gap between germline ends came to 14 bases. CDR3 bases: TGTGCCATCAGTGAGTCGGTGGGGGGCTCCGGCAATCAGCCCCAGCATTTT. Amino acid sequence: CAISESVGGSGNQPQHF.

This clonotype was seen a few times. The J gene is TRBJ2-7, the V gene TRBV7-9, with 13 bases aligning to TRBD2. Germline V gives CDR1 SEHNR, CDR2 FQNEAQ (reference sequence). The V segment lost 5 bases and the J segment 2 bases; nucleotides outside the gene matches: 3. The CDR3 runs to 15 residues. CDR3 region: CASSIGTSGAYEQYF. The DNA of the CDR3 is TGTGCCAGCAGCATAGGGACTAGCGGGGCCTACGAGCAGTACTTC.

This clonotype was seen at least ten times. The V and J genes are TRBV18 and TRBJ2-7, with 13 positions matching TRBD2. Germline CDR1 is KGHSH and CDR2 is LQKENI. The J segment lost 3 bases and the V segment lost 3 bases, leaving 2 bases of the junction unmatched. This CDR3 is built from 15 residues. The CDR3 DNA reads as TGTGCCAGCTCACCGGGACTAGCGGGATTCTACGAGCAGTACTTC. Amino acids: CASSPGLAGFYEQYF.

This clonotype has a handful of counts. The gene calls are TRBV25-1 and TRBJ2-7, with TRBD2 matching 10 bases. V was clipped by 2 bases and J by 8 bases; unmatched bases: 12. The CDR3 is made up of 16 amino acids. Germline V lookup: CDR1 MGHDK, CDR2 SYGVNS. The CDR3 protein is CASSEDRPSGRGKQYF. The DNA for the CDR3 is TGTGCCAGCAGTGAAGATAGGCCTAGCGGGAGAGGAAAGCAGTACTTC.

The V gene is TRBV19, the J gene TRBJ2-1; D may correspond to TRBD1 or TRBD2 (6 bases each). CDR1 is LNHDA, CDR2 SQIVND, per germline (reference sequence). Deletions cut 3 bases from V and 16 bases from J, with 16 bases between. The length of the CDR3 is 12 residues. The CDR3 DNA reads as TGTGCCAGTAGTATGGTGGGGGGCGGCGTATTCTTC. Its protein product is CASSMVGGGVFF.

The rearrangement uses TRBV9 and TRBJ2-7; 13 bases agree with TRBD2. This CDR3 is 16 amino acids long. V shed 0 bases and J 4 bases; nucleotides not matched to a gene: 4. The germline gives CDR1 SGDLS, CDR2 YYNGEE. The CDR3 coding sequence is TGTGCCAGCAGCGTAGGAGGACTAGCGGGAGCATACGAGCAGTACTTC. It codes for CASSVGGLAGAYEQYF.